The clone carrying this T cell receptor (beta chain) was recorded only once. Its specificity is not known. The data stem from a study of T-cell reconstitution after alpha-beta-depleted transplantation in children. Whole-study results and caveats: Counts and diversity of T cells one year after transplant came mostly from newly produced T cells. Surviving thymic progenitors and recipient T cells were the source of high TCRbeta diversity at day 60 in some patients. Several hundred graft clones that had expanded were reportedly the source of alpha-beta T cells about two months after transplant.

Unique molecular identifiers were used in preparing the TCRbeta library. One entry per CDR3 protein results from TCRdb running MiXCR on the PCR reads. The sample carries almost 250,000 distinct CDR3 sequences, 25% recorded once. Looked up from germline, CDR1 is MDHEN and CDR2 is SYDVKM. V lost 6 bases, J lost 6 bases, and 10 bases stayed unmatched. The CDR3 contains 14 residues. The gene calls are TRBV28 and TRBJ2-7; 8 bases agree with TRBD2. Source: PBMCs, taken before TCRalphabeta/CD19-depleted stem cell transplant. The source of this sequence is a girl aged 2-10 years with Fanconi anemia, due to receive a stem cell transplant. The CDR3 region is CASREAGEMGEQYF. The CDR3 region has the DNA TGTGCCAGCAGAGAAGCGGGAGAAATGGGCGAGCAGTACTTC.